The sequence of this T cell receptor beta chain was determined in a study of response to subunit inactivated influenza vaccine. TCRdb re-called the RT-PCR reads through MiXCR, storing one row per CDR3 protein. The sample carries more than 700,000 distinct CDR3 sequences, 21% recorded once. For this clonotype: What it binds is unknown.

Findings and caveats of the study: Seasonal influenza vaccination, on each occasion, was suggested by the authors to recruit few new T cells.

The source was PBMCs from blood, collected 4 to 6 days after vaccination. This receptor was identified in a man over 45 who received an inactivated influenza vaccine.

CDR3 protein: CASSLSKASGTTGELFF. The CDR3 nucleotides are TGTGCCAGCAGCTTAAGTAAGGCTAGCGGGACCACCGGGGAGCTGTTTTTT. The rearrangement uses TRBV7-3 and TRBJ2-2; 9 bases are a match to TRBD2. The CDR3 has 17 residues. V shed 1 base, J shed 4 bases, and the junction held 7 bases outside the gene matches. The germline gives CDR1 SGHTA, CDR2 FQGTGA.